The clone carrying this TCR beta chain appeared a few times. What it binds is unknown. This sample is part of a study of long-term antiretroviral therapy in people with HIV. Study-wide background: It was about a decade after the earliest samples that the 2015 immediate-ART recommendation appeared. General study results and limits: Those clones which expanded before ART made up the dominant part of the repertoire at all time points. Diversity measured after ART increased yet remained under transplant donor controls.

It was version v3.0 of the immunoSEQ assay that was run at survey level. Generated by immunoSEQ multiplex PCR, the TCRdb table keeps only in-frame clones and is missing some. The sample yields roughly 20,000 clones, over 75% seen once. Material: unsorted PBMCs, obtained 1.5 years after starting antiretroviral therapy. The source is a man aged 30-40 years with HIV.

In DNA form, the CDR3 reads TGTGCCAGCAGCCGAGAATTCAGGGGGTCCCAGCATTTT. Translated: CASSREFRGSQHF. The V call is TRBV7-2, the J call TRBJ1-5; 7 nucleotides agree with TRBD1. Unmatched junction bases numbered 9, after V lost 5 bases and J lost 11 bases. Germline CDR1 is SGHTA and CDR2 is FQGNSA. The CDR3 consists of 13 residues.